Sequencing of this T cell receptor (beta chain) was carried out in a study of blood T cell repertoires in COVID-19. Study summary: Italy, Spain and the United States were the sources of the convalescent and acute COVID-19 samples. From T cells, B-cell-depleted T cells, or PBMCs came the material, which was cDNA or gDNA.

Germline V lookup: CDR1 MDHEN, CDR2 SYDVKM. CDR3 length: 13 amino acids. V was trimmed by 7 bases and J by 6 bases, leaving 15 bases between them. How the authors handled the data: Using reference gene primer amplification, nucleated cell counts were estimated. This table comes from immunoSEQ multiplex PCR, and its TCRdb copy is limited to in-frame clones, with some not included. The V and J calls and the clone size are those of that table, but D and trimming were determined from the DNA. The profile shows roughly 120,000 clones, around 87% of them singletons. This chain uses TRBV28 with TRBJ1-2, with D possibly being TRBD1 (5 bases). The clonotype comes from a woman in her 70s with acute or convalescent COVID-19. Sequences were obtained from peripheral blood. CDR3 nucleotide sequence: TGTGCCAGCATTACCGGGACTGTAAATGGCTACACCTTC. This translates into CASITGTVNGYTF.